The TCR beta chain described here comes from a study of T-cell memory formation after mild COVID-19. General study results and limits: Researchers report contracting CD4+ clones mostly in CM and EM, with CD8+ clones in EMRA. A balance of CD4 and CD8 characterized clones contracting day 15 to 85, whereas later expanders leaned CD4+. Memory sampled before infection contained some responding clones, suggesting cross-reactive memory joined.

5'RACE primed at constant segments yielded TCR alpha and TCR beta cDNA libraries bearing sample barcodes and UMIs. MiXCR was run by TCRdb on the 5' RACE reads, yielding one entry per CDR3 protein. Here the sample spans hundreds of thousands of distinct CDR3 sequences, approximately 25% being singletons. CDR3 length equals 13 residues. J lost 9 bases, V lost 7 bases, and 7 bases had no gene match. Germline V gives CDR1 SGHRS, CDR2 YFSETQ. There are a few counts of this clonotype. What it binds is not known. The chain joins TRBV5-1 to TRBJ2-1, with 10 bases aligning to TRBD1. The material sequenced was PBMCs or a T cell subset sorted from them (not recorded which). This TCR was recovered from an adult woman who had mild COVID-19 (a few samples of this study predate the infection). Cell type and time point are not known. The CDR3 spells CASGDRGHGEQFF. CDR3 DNA sequence: TGCGCCAGCGGGGACAGGGGTCATGGTGAGCAGTTCTTC.